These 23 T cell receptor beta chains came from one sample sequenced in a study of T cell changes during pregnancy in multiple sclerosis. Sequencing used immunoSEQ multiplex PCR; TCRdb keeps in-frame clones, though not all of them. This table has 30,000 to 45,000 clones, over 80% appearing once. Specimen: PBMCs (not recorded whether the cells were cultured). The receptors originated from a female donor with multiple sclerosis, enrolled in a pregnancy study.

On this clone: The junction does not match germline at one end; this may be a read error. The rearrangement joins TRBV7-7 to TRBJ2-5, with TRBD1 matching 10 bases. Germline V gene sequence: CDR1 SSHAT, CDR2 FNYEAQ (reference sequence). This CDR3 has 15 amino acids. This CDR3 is CASSLGRTGGETQYF. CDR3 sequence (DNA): TGTGCTAGCAGCTTAGGGAGGACAGGGGGAGAGACCCAGTACTTC.

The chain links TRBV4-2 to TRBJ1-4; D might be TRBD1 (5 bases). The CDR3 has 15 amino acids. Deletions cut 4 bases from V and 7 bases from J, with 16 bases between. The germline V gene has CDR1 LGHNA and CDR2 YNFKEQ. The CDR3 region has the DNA TGTGCCAGCAGCCGGGCCGAGGGGCTGAGTGAAAAACTGTTTTTT. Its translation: CASSRAEGLSEKLFF.

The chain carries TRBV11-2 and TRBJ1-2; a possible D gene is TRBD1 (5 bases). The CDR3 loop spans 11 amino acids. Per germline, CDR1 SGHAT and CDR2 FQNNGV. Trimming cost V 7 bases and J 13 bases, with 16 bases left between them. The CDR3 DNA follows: TGTGCCAGCACCTCCCTAGGGGCGGTCACCTTC. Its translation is CASTSLGAVTF.

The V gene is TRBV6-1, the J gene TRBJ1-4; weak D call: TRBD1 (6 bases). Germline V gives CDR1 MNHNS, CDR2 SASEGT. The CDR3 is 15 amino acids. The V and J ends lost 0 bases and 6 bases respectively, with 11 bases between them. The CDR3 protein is CASSEAVQGHEKLFF. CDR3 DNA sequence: TGTGCCAGCAGTGAAGCGGTACAGGGCCATGAAAAACTGTTTTTT.

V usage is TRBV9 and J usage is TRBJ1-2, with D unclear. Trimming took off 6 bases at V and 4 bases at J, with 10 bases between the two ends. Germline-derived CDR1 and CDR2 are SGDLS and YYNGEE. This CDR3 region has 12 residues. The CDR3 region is CASNTEPYGYTF. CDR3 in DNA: TGTGCCAGCAATACAGAACCCTATGGCTACACCTTC.

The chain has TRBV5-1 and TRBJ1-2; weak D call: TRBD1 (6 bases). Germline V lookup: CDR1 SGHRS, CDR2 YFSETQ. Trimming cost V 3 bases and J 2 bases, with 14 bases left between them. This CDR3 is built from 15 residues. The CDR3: CASSWGAGGNYGYTF. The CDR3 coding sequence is TGCGCCAGCAGCTGGGGGGCCGGAGGAAACTATGGCTACACCTTC. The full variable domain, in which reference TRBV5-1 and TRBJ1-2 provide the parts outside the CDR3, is KAGVTQTPRYLIKTRGQQVTLSCSPISGHRSVSWYQQTPGQGLQFLFEYFSETQRNKGNFPGRFSGRQFSNSRSEMNVSTLELGDSALYLCASSWGAGGNYGYTFGSGTRLTVV.

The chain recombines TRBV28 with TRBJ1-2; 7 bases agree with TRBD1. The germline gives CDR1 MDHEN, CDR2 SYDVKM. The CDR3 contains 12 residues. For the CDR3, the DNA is TGTGCTAGTTACAGGGGAAGGGAGGGCTACACCTTC. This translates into CASYRGREGYTF.

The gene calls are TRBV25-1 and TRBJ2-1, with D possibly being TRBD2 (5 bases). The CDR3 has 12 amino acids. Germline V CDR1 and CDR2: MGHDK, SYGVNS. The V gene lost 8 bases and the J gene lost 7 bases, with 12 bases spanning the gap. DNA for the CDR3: TGTGCCAGCTATGGACTCACGAATGAGCAGTTCTTC. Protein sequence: CASYGLTNEQFF.

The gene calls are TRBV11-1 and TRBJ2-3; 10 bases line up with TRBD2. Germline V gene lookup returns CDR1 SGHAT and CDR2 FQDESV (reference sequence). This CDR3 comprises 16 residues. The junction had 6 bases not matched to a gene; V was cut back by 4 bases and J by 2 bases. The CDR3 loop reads CASSSGLAKLTDTQYF. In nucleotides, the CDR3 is TGTGCCAGCAGCTCGGGACTAGCGAAACTCACAGATACGCAGTATTTT.

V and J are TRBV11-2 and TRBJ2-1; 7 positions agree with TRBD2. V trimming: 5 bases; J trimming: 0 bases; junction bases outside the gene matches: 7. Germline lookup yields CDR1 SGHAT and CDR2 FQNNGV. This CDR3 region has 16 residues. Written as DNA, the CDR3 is TGTGCCAGCAGCCCTTGGACTAGAAGCTCCTACAATGAGCAGTTCTTC. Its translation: CASSPWTRSSYNEQFF.

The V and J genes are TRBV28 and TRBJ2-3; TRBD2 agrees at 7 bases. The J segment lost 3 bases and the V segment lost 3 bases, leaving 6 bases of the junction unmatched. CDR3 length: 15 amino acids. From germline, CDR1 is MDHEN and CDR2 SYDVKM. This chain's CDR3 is CASSFGAGSTDTQYF. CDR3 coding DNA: TGTGCCAGCAGTTTCGGAGCGGGATCTACAGATACGCAGTATTTT. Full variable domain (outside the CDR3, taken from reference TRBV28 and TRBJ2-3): DVKVTQSSRYLVKRTGEKVFLECVQDMDHENMFWYRQDPGLGLRLIYFSYDVKMKEKGDIPEGYSVSREKKERFSLILESASTNQTSMYLCASSFGAGSTDTQYFGPGTRLTVL.

CDR3: CASSRNRGDEQFF. CDR3 coding DNA: TGTGCCAGCTCCCGAAATAGGGGCGATGAGCAGTTCTTC. The chain recombines TRBV18 with TRBJ2-1; D is possibly TRBD1 (5 bases). CDR1 is KGHSH, CDR2 LQKENI, per germline. V lost 6 bases and J 8 bases, leaving 14 bases between the germline ends. This CDR3 has 13 amino acids.

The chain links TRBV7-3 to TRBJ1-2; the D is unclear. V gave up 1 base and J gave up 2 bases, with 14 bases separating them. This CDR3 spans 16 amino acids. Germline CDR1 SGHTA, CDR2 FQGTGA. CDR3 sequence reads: CASSLKLVGMNYGYTF. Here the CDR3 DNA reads TGTGCCAGCAGCTTAAAGTTGGTGGGGATGAACTATGGCTACACCTTC.

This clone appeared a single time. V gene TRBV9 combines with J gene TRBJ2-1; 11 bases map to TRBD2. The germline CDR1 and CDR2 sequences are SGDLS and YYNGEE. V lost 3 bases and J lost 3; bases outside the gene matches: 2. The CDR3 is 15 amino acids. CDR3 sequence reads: CASSAGLAGYNEQFF. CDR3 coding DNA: TGTGCCAGCAGCGCTGGACTAGCGGGCTACAATGAGCAGTTCTTC.

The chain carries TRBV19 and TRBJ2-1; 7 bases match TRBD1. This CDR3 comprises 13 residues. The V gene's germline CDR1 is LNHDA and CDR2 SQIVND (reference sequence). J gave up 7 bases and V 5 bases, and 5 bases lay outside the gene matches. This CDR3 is CASSWTGWNEQFF. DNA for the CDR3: TGTGCCAGTAGTTGGACAGGCTGGAATGAGCAGTTCTTC.

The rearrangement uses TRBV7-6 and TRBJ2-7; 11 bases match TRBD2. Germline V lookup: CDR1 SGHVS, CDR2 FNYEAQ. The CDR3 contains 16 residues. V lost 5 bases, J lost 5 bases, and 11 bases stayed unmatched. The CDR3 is CASSQILAGVWHEQYF. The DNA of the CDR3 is TGTGCCAGCAGCCAGATACTAGCGGGAGTCTGGCACGAGCAGTACTTC.

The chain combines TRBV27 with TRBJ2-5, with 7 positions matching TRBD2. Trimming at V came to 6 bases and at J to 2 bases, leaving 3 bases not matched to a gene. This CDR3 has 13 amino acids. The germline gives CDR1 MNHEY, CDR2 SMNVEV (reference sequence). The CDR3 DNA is TGTGCCAGCAGCCAGCGGGGTCAAGAGACCCAGTACTTC. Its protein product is CASSQRGQETQYF.

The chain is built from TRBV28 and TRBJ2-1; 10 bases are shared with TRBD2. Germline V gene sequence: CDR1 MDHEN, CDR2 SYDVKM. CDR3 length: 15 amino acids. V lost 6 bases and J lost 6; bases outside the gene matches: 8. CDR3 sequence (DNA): TGTGCCAGCAGCTCCTTTACTAGCGGGGCCAATGAGCAGTTCTTC. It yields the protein CASSSFTSGANEQFF.

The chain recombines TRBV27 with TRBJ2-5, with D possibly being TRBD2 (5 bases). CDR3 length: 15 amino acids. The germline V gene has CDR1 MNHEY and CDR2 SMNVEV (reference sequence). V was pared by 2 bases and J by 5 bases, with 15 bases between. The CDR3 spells CASSLDGLAWETQYF. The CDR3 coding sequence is TGTGCCAGCAGTTTAGATGGGCTAGCTTGGGAGACCCAGTACTTC.

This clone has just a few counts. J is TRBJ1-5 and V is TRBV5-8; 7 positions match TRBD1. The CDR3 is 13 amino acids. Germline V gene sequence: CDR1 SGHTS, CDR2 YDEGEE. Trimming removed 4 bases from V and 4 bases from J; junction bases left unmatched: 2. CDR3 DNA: TGTGCCAGCAGCCTGACAGGGAATCAGCCCCAGCATTTT. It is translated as CASSLTGNQPQHF.

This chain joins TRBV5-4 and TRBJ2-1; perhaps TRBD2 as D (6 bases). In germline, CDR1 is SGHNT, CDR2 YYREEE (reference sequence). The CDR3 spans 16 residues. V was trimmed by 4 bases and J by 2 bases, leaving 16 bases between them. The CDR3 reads CASSQGLPRTYNEQFF. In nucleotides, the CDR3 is TGTGCCAGCAGCCAGGGACTGCCCCGGACCTACAATGAGCAGTTCTTC.

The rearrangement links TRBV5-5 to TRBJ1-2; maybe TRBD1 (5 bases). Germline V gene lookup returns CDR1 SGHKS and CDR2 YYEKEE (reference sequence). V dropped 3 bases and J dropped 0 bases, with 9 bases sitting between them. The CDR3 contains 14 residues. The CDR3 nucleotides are TGTGCCAGCAGCTCCGGGGGAGCTAACTATGGCTACACCTTC. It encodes CASSSGGANYGYTF. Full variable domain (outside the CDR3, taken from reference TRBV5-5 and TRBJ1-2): DAGVTQSPTHLIKTRGQQVTLRCSPISGHKSVSWYQQVLGQGPQFIFQYYEKEERGRGNFPDRFSARQFPNYSSELNVNALLLGDSALYLCASSSGGANYGYTFGSGTRLTVV.

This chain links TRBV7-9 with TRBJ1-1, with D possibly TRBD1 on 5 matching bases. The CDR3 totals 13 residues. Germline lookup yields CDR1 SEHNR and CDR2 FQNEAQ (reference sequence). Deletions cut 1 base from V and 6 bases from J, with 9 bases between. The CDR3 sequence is CASSLDGGAEAFF. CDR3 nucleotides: TGTGCCAGCAGCTTAGATGGAGGGGCTGAAGCTTTCTTT.